The rows below give T cell receptor beta chains drawn from one sample of a study of response to subunit inactivated influenza vaccine. MiXCR, run by TCRdb on the RT-PCR reads, gives a single entry per CDR3 protein. The sample has over 300,000 distinct CDR3 sequences, less than 25% seen once. The sequenced sample was PBMCs from blood, obtained 21 months after vaccination. These receptors all stem from a man aged 50-75 years who received an inactivated influenza vaccine. CDR3s include the opening cysteine and the closing phenylalanine or tryptophan. A D gene is named only where the DNA matches it firmly. Size values are once, few and many counts, or a class for expanded clones, and some rows have none.

TRBD2 TRBJ2-2 TRBV7-9 15 many TGTGCCAGCAGCCCCCATCCAGGGAGGGTCGGGGAGCTGTTTTTT CASSPHPGRVGELFF
NA TRBJ1-2 TRBV20-1 15 few TGCAGTGCTAGAGATGCAGGGGCGGGGATTTATGGCTACACCTTC CSARDAGAGIYGYTF
NA TRBJ1-4 TRBV7-9 13 few TGTGCCAGCAGCTTCGGTCTAAGGGAAAAACTGTTTTTT CASSFGLREKLFF
NA TRBJ1-1 TRBV12-3/TRBV12-4 12 many TGTGCCAGCAGACCTGGGGGCGCTGAAGCTTTCTTT CASRPGGAEAFF
TRBD1 TRBJ1-5 TRBV19 15 NA TGTGCCAGTAGTATGACAGGGAGTCGCAATCAGCCCCAGCATTTT CASSMTGSRNQPQHF
NA TRBJ2-7 TRBV5-1 13 NA TGCGCCAGCAGCATTCGGAGTACCAACGAGCAGTACTTC CASSIRSTNEQYF
NA TRBJ1-6 TRBV10-3 16 many TGTGCCATCAGTGACGTGGGGTTACCTGGAGGTTCACCCCTCCACTTT CAISDVGLPGGSPLHF
NA TRBJ2-2 TRBV6-1 13 few TGTGCCAGCAGGACCCGGGGTACCGGGGAGCTGTTTTTT CASRTRGTGELFF
NA TRBJ1-5 TRBV20-1 11 few TGCAGTGCCACGACAGGTCAGCCCCAGCATTTT CSATTGQPQHF
TRBD1 TRBJ1-1 TRBV6-1 19 few TGTGCCAGCAGCTTTCTGGCGGTGACAGGGTCAAGGATGAACACTGAAGCTTTCTTT CASSFLAVTGSRMNTEAFF
NA TRBJ1-1 TRBV4-1 17 NA TGCGCCAGCAGCCAAGCCCCCAGGGTCCCTCGAGAGGTGGAAGCTTTCTTT CASSQAPRVPREVEAFF
NA TRBJ1-4 TRBV5-6 14 NA TGTGCCAGCAGCCCCTTTTCGGCCGATGAAAAACTGTTTTTT CASSPFSADEKLFF
NA TRBJ1-3 TRBV4-3 16 NA TGCGCCAGCAGCCAAGATGCCGGGACGGCTGGAAACACCATATATTTT CASSQDAGTAGNTIYF
NA TRBJ2-3 TRBV30 11 NA TGTGCCTGGAGTGTACAAGATACGCAGTATTTT CAWSVQDTQYF
TRBD1 TRBJ1-5 TRBV6-1 15 many TGTGCCAGCAGCGAGACAGGGGGCTTCAATCAGCCCCAGCATTTT CASSETGGFNQPQHF
NA TRBJ1-2 TRBV30 12 NA TGTGCCTGGAGCCCCTCCGGGTATGGCTACACCTTC CAWSPSGYGYTF